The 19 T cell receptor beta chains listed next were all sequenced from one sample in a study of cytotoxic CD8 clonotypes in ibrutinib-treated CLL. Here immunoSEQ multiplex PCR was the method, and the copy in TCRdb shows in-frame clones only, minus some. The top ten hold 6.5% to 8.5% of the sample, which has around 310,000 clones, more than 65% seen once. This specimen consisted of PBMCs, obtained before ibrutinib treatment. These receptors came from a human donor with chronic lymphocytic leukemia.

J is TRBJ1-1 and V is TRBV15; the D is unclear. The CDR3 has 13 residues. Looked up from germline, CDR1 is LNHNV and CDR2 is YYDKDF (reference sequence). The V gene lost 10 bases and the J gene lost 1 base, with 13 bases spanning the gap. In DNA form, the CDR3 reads TGTGCCATCGGAACCCCAGGGAACACTGAAGCTTTCTTT. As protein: CAIGTPGNTEAFF.

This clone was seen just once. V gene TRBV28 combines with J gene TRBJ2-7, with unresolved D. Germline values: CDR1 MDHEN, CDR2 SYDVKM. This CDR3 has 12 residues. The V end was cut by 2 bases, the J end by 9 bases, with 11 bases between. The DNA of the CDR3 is TGTGCCAGCAGTTTACCGGAAGTGACGCAGTACTTC. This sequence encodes CASSLPEVTQYF. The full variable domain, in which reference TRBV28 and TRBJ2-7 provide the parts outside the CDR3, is DVKVTQSSRYLVKRTGEKVFLECVQDMDHENMFWYRQDPGLGLRLIYFSYDVKMKEKGDIPEGYSVSREKKERFSLILESASTNQTSMYLCASSLPEVTQYFGPGTRLTVT.

CDR3 coding DNA: TGTGCCAGCAGCTTGGTTAACAATGAGCAGTTCTTC. This gives the protein CASSLVNNEQFF. The genes are TRBV5-4 and TRBJ2-1, with D unclear. The germline CDR1 and CDR2 sequences are SGHNT and YYREEE (reference sequence). The CDR3 is made up of 12 amino acids. Trimming took off 0 bases at V and 5 bases at J, with 3 bases between the two ends.

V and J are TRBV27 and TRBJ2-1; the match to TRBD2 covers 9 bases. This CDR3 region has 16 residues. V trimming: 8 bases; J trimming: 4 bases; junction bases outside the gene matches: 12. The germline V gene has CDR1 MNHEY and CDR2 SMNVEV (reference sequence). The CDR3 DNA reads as TGTGCCAGCGCCCCCCTCGCGCTAGCGGGATACAATGAGCAGTTCTTC. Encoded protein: CASAPLALAGYNEQFF.

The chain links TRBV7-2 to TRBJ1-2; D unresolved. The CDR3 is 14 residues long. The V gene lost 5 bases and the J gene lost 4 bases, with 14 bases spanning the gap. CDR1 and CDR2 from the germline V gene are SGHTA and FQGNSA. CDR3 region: CASSPGGTGYGYTF. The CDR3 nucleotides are TGTGCCAGCAGCCCTGGAGGAACGGGCTATGGCTACACCTTC.

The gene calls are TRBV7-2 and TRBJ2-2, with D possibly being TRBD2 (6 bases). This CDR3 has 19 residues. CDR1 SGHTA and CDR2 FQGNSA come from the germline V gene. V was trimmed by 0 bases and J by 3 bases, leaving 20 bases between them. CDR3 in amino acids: CASSLAPGIGLRHTGELFF. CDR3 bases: TGTGCCAGCAGCTTAGCGCCAGGTATAGGACTAAGACACACCGGGGAGCTGTTTTTT. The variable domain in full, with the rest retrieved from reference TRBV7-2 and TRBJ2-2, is GAGVSQSPSNKVTEKGKDVELRCDPISGHTALYWYRQSLGQGLEFLIYFQGNSAPDKSGLPSDRFSAERTGGSVSTLTIQRTQQEDSAVYLCASSLAPGIGLRHTGELFFGEGSRLTVL.

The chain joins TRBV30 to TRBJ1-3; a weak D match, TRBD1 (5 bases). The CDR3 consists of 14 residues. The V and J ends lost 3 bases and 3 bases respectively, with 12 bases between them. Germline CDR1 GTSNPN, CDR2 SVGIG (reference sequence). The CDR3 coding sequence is TGTGCCTGGAGCCTGGGGAGGGGTGGAAACACCATATATTTT. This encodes CAWSLGRGGNTIYF.

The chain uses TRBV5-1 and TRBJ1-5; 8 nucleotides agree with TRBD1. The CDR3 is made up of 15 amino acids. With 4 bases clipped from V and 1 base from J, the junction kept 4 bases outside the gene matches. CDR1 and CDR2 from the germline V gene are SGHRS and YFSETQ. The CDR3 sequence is CASSPDRGSNQPQHF. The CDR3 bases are TGCGCCAGCAGCCCCGACAGGGGCAGCAATCAGCCCCAGCATTTT.

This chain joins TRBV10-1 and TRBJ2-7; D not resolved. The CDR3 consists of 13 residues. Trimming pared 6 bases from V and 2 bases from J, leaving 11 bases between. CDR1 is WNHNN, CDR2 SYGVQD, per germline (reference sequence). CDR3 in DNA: TGCGCCAGCAGCGGAAGAGAAACCTACGAGCAGTACTTC. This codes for CASSGRETYEQYF.

The CDR3 region is CAWSVLGGGTDTQYF. The CDR3 DNA sequence: TGTGCCTGGAGTGTACTTGGGGGGGGCACAGATACGCAGTATTTT. This sequence joins TRBV30 and TRBJ2-3, with 7 nucleotides matching TRBD2. The germline gives CDR1 GTSNPN, CDR2 SVGIG (reference sequence). This CDR3 region has 15 residues. V was pared by 0 bases and J by 1 base, with 4 bases of the junction left unmatched.

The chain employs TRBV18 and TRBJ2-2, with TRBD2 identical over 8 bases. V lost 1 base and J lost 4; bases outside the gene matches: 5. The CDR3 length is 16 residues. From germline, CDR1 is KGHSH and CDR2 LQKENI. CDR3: CASSPLPSGSTGELFF. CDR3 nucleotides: TGTGCCAGCTCACCACTTCCCAGCGGGAGCACCGGGGAGCTGTTTTTT.

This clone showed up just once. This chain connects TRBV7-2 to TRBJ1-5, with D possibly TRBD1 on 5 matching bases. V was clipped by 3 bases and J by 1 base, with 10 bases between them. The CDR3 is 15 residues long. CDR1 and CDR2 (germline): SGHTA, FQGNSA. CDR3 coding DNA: TGTGCCAGCAGCTTTAAGGGGAGCAGCAATCAGCCCCAGCATTTT. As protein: CASSFKGSSNQPQHF.

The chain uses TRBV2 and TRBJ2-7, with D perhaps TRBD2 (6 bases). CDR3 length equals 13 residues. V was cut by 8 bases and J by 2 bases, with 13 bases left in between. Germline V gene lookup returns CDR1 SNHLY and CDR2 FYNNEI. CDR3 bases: TGTGCCAGCGGAGCGGGTTGGGCCTACGAGCAGTACTTC. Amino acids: CASGAGWAYEQYF.

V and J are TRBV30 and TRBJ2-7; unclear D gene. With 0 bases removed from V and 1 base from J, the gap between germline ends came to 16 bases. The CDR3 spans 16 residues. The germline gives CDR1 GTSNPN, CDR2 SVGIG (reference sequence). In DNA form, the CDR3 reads TGTGCCTGGAGTGTAAGGCCCGCCAGGTTTTCCTACGAGCAGTACTTC. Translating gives CAWSVRPARFSYEQYF.

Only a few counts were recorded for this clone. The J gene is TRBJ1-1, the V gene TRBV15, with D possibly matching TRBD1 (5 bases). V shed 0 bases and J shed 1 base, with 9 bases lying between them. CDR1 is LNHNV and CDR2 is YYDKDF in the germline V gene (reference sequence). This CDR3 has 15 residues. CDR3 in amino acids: CATSREVTGNTEAFF. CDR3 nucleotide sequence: TGTGCCACCAGCAGAGAGGTCACAGGGAACACTGAAGCTTTCTTT.

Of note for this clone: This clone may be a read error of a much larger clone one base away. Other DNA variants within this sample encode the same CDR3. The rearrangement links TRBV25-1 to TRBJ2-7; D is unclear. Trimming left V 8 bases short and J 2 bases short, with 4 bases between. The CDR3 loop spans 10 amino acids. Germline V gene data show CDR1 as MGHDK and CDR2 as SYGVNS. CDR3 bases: TGTGCCAGCGGCACCTACGAGCAGTACTTC. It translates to CASGTYEQYF.

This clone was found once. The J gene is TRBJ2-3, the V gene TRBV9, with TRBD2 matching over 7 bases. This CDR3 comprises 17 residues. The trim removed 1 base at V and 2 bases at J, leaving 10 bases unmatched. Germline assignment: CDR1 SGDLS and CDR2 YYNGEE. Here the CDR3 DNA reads TGTGCCAGCAGCGTAACGTCCTCTAGCGGATCCACAGATACGCAGTATTTT. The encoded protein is CASSVTSSSGSTDTQYF. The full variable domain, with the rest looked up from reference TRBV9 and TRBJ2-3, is DSGVTQTPKHLITATGQRVTLRCSPRSGDLSVYWYQQSLDQGLQFLIQYYNGEERAKGNILERFSAQQFPDLHSELNLSSLELGDSALYFCASSVTSSSGSTDTQYFGPGTRLTVL.

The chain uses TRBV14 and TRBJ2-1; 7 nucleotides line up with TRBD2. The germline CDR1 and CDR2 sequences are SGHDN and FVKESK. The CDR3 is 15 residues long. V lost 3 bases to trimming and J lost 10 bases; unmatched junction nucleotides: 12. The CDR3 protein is CASSHWGGRIWEQFF. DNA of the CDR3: TGTGCCAGCAGCCATTGGGGCGGGAGAATTTGGGAGCAGTTCTTC. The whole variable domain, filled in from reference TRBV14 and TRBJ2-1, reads EAGVTQFPSHSVIEKGQTVTLRCDPISGHDNLYWYRRVMGKEIKFLLHFVKESKQDESGMPNNRFLAERTGGTYSTLKVQPAELEDSGVYFCASSHWGGRIWEQFFGPGTRLTVL.

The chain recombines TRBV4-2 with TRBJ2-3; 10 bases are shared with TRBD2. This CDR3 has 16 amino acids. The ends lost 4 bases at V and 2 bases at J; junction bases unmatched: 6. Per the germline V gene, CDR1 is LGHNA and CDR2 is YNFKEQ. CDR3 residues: CASSLRLAGNTDTQYF. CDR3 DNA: TGTGCCAGCAGCCTCCGACTAGCGGGCAACACAGATACGCAGTATTTT.